Sequencing of this TCR beta chain was carried out in a study of T cells in Graves' hyperthyroidism and ophthalmopathy. This clonotype was counted many times. This CDR3 contains 12 residues. Germline CDR1 MNHNY, CDR2 SVGAGI (reference sequence). The V and J ends lost 2 bases and 5 bases respectively, with 6 bases between them. Amplification targeted TCR beta CDR3 regions from RNA transcripts. With the HTBI primer set, the TCR CDR3 went through a first round of RT-PCR. TCRdb independently ran MiXCR on the multiplex PCR reads; one entry per CDR3 protein. The table lists a few hundred thousand distinct CDR3 sequences, roughly an eighth of them singletons.

This chain uses TRBV6-6 with TRBJ1-2; the D gene is possibly TRBD1 (5 bases). This sequence was found in a woman aged 18-35 years with Graves' hyperthyroidism. Sequenced: blood. The CDR3 reads CASSYGGYGYTF. Here the CDR3 DNA reads TGTGCCAGCAGTTACGGGGGGTATGGCTACACCTTC.